This entry is about one T cell receptor beta chain. As yet, its antigen is unknown. Germline V lookup: CDR1 SGHTA, CDR2 FQGNSA. CDR3 length: 16 residues. Trimming left V 4 bases short and J 2 bases short, with 16 bases between. Amplification used 60 Vbeta primers and 13 Jbeta primers. Produced via immunoSEQ multiplex PCR; TCRdb's table is partial and in-frame only. This sample yields 200,000 to 300,000 clones, of which roughly 86% are seen a single time; roughly 2% belongs to the top ten. The sample belongs to a study of cytomegalovirus exposure and HLA in healthy donors. Notes on the study in general: TCR beta V segments were, for the most part, productive about 87% or about 30% of the time in an earlier analysis. CMV antigen specificity of three CMV-associated chains was confirmed in vitro. Most of the CMV-associated TCR beta chains (in a later analysis) appeared to be HLA-restricted.

This sequence was found in a woman between 40 and 55 years old in good health and CMV-seropositive. This chain links TRBV7-2 with TRBJ2-3; D perhaps matches TRBD2 (6 bases). The sample taken for sequencing was PBMCs. The CDR3 bases are TGTGCCAGCAGCTCCATTAGCTGGGGGGACACAGATACGCAGTATTTT. The encoded protein is CASSSISWGDTDTQYF.